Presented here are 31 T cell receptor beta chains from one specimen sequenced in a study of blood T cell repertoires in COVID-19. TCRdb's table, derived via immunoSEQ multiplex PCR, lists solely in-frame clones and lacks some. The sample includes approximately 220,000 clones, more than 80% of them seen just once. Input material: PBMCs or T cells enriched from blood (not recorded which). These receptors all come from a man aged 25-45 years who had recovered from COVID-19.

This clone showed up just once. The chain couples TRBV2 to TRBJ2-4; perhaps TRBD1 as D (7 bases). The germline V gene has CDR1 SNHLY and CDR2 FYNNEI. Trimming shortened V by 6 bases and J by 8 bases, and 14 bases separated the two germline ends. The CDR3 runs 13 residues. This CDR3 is CASRLGGGDIQYF. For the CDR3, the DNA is TGTGCCAGCAGGTTAGGGGGCGGGGACATTCAGTACTTC.

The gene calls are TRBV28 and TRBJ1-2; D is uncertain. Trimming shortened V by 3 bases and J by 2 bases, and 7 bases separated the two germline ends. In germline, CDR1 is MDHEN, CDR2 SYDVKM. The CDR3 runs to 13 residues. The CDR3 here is CASSFTGNYGYTF. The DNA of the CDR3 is TGTGCCAGCAGTTTCACGGGAAACTATGGCTACACCTTC.

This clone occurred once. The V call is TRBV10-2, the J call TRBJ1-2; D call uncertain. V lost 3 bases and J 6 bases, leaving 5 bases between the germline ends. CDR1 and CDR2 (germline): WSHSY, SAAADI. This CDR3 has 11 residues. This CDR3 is CASSDSDGYTF. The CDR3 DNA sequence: TGCGCCAGCAGTGACAGTGATGGCTACACCTTC.

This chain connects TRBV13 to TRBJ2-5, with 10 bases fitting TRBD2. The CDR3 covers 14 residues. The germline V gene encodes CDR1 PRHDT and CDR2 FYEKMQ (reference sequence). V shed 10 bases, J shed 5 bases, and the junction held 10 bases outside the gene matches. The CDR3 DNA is TGTGCCACCAAAACGGGGACTAGCGATGAGACCCAGTACTTC. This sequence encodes CATKTGTSDETQYF.

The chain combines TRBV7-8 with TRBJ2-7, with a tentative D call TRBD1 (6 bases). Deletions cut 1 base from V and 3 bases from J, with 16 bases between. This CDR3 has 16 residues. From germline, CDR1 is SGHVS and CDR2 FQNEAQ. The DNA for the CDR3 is TGTGCCAGCAGCTTAGGGGGATTTAAGGGGGTCTACGAGCAGTACTTC. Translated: CASSLGGFKGVYEQYF. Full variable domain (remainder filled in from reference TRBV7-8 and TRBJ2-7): GAGVSQSPRYKVAKRGQDVALRCDPISGHVSLFWYQQALGQGPEFLTYFQNEAQLDKSGLPSDRFFAERPEGSVSTLKIQRTQQEDSAVYLCASSLGGFKGVYEQYFGPGTRLTVT.

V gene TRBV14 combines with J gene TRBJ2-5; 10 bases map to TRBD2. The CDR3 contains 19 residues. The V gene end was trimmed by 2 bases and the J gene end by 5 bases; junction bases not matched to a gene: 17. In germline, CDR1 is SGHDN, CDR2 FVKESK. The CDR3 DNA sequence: TGTGCCAGCAGCCAATTTTTCCCCGGGACTAGCGAGCTCGCTGAGACCCAGTACTTC. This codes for CASSQFFPGTSELAETQYF.

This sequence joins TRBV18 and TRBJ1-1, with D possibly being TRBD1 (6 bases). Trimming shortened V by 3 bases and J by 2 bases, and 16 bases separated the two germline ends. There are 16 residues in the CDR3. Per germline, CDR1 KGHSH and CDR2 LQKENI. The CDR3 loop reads CASSPATGHLNTEAFF. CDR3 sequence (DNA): TGTGCCAGCTCACCGGCTACGGGACACCTAAACACTGAAGCTTTCTTT.

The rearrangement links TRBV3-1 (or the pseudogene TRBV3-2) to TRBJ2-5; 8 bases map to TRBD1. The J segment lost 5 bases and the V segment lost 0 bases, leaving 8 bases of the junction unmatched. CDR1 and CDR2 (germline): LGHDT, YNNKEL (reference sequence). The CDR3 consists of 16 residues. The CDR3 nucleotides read TGTGCCAGCAGCCAAGATGGGGCCAGGGGGCACGAGACCCAGTACTTC. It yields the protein CASSQDGARGHETQYF.

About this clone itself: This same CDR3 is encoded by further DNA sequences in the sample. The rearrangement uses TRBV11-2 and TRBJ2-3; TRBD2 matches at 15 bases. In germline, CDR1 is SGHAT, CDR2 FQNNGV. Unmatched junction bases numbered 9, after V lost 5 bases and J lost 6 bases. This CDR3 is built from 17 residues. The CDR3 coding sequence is TGTGCCAGCAGCCCGAGGACTAGCGGGAGGGCCGCGGATACGCAGTATTTT. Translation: CASSPRTSGRAADTQYF.

CDR3 loop: CASSQDWGTGGGYTF. The CDR3 nucleotides read TGTGCCAGCAGCCAAGATTGGGGGACAGGGGGTGGCTACACCTTC. The chain combines TRBV4-2 with TRBJ1-2, with 11 bases lining up with TRBD1. Trimming at V came to 0 bases and at J to 7 bases, leaving 4 bases not matched to a gene. Germline values: CDR1 LGHNA, CDR2 YNFKEQ. The CDR3 sequence is 15 residues long.

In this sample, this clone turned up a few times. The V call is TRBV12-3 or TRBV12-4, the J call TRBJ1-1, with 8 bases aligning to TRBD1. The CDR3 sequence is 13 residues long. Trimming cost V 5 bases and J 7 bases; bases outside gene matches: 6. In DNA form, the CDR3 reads TGTGCCAGCAGTCCTGACGACAGGGGTGAAGCTTTCTTT. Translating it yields CASSPDDRGEAFF.

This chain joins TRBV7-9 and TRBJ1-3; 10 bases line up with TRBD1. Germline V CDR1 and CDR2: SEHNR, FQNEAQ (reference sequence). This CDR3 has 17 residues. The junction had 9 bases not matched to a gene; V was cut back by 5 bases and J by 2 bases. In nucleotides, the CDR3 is TGTGCCAGCAGCCCAAATGGACAGGGGGTAACTGGAAACACCATATATTTT. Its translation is CASSPNGQGVTGNTIYF. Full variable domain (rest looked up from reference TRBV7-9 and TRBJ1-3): DTGVSQNPRHKITKRGQNVTFRCDPISEHNRLYWYRQTLGQGPEFLTYFQNEAQLEKSRLLSDRFSAERPKGSFSTLEIQRTEQGDSAMYLCASSPNGQGVTGNTIYFGEGSWLTVV.

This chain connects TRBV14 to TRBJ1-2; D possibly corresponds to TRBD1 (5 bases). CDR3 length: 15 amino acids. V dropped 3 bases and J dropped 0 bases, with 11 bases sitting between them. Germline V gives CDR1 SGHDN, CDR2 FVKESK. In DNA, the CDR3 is TGTGCCAGCAGCCAGTCAACAGGAGCTAACTATGGCTACACCTTC. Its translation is CASSQSTGANYGYTF. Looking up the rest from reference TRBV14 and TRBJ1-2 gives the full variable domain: EAGVTQFPSHSVIEKGQTVTLRCDPISGHDNLYWYRRVMGKEIKFLLHFVKESKQDESGMPNNRFLAERTGGTYSTLKVQPAELEDSGVYFCASSQSTGANYGYTFGSGTRLTVV.

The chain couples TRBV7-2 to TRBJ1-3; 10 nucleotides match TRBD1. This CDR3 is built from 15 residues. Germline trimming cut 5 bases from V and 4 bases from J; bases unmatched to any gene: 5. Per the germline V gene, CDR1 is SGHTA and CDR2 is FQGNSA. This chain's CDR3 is CASSPGTGAGNTIYF. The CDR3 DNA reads TGTGCCAGCAGCCCAGGGACAGGGGCCGGAAACACCATATATTTT.

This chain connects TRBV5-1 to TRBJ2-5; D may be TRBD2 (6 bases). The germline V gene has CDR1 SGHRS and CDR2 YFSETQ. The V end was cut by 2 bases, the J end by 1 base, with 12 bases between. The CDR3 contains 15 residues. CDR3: CASSLAGGIQETQYF. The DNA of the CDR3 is TGCGCCAGCAGCTTAGCCGGGGGAATCCAAGAGACCCAGTACTTC. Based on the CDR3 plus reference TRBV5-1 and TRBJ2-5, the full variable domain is KAGVTQTPRYLIKTRGQQVTLSCSPISGHRSVSWYQQTPGQGLQFLFEYFSETQRNKGNFPGRFSGRQFSNSRSEMNVSTLELGDSALYLCASSLAGGIQETQYFGPGTRLLVL.

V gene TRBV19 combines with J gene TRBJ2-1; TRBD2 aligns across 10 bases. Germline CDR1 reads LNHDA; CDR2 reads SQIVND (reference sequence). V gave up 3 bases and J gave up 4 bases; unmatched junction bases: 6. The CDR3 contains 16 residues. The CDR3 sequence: CASSMMASGGYNEQFF. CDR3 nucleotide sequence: TGTGCCAGTAGTATGATGGCTAGCGGGGGATACAATGAGCAGTTCTTC. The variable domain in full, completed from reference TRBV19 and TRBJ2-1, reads DGGITQSPKYLFRKEGQNVTLSCEQNLNHDAMYWYRQDPGQGLRLIYYSQIVNDFQKGDIAEGYSVSREKKESFPLTVTSAQKNPTAFYLCASSMMASGGYNEQFFGPGTRLTVL.

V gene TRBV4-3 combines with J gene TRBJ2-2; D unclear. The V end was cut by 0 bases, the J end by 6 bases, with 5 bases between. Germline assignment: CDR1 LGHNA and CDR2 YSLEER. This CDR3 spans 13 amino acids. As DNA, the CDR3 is TGCGCCAGCAGCCAAGACAGTCCCGGGGAGCTGTTTTTT. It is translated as CASSQDSPGELFF.

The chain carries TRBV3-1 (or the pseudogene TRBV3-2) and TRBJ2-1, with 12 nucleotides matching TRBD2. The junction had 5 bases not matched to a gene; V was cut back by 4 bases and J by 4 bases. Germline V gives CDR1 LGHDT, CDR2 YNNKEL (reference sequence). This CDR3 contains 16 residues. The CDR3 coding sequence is TGTGCCAGCAGCCCCGGTGGACTAGCGGGGTACAATGAGCAGTTCTTC. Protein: CASSPGGLAGYNEQFF.

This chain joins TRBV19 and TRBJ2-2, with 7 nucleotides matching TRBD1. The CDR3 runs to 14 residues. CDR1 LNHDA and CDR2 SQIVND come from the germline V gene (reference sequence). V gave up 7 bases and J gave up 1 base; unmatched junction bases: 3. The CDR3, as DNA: TGTGCCAGTAATAACAGGGGGAACACCGGGGAGCTGTTTTTT. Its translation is CASNNRGNTGELFF.

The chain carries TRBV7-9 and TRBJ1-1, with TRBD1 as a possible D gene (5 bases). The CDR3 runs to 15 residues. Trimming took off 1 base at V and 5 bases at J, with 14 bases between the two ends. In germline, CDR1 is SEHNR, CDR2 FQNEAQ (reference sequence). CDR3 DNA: TGTGCCAGCAGCTTAGATTCAGGGAGGCGGACTGAAGCTTTCTTT. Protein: CASSLDSGRRTEAFF.

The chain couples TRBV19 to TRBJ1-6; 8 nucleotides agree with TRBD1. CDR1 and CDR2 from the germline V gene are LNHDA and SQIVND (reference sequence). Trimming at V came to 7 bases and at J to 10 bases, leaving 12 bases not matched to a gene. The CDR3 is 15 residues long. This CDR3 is CASKGTDRGGSPLHF. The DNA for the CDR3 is TGTGCCAGTAAGGGGACCGACAGGGGTGGCTCACCCCTCCACTTT.

For the CDR3, the DNA is TGTGCCAGCAGTTTCGGGGGTGGTCAGCCCCAGCATTTT. Protein: CASSFGGGQPQHF. This chain links TRBV27 with TRBJ1-5; D may be TRBD1 (5 bases). CDR1 MNHEY and CDR2 SMNVEV come from the germline V gene (reference sequence). The CDR3 sequence is 13 residues long. Between the trimmed V and J ends, which lost 3 bases and 6 bases, there was a span of 9 bases.

CDR3: CASSPIQGNGAQHF. DNA for the CDR3: TGTGCCAGCTCACCAATCCAGGGGAATGGAGCCCAGCATTTT. The J gene is TRBJ1-5, the V gene TRBV18, with D possibly being TRBD1 (6 bases). Germline CDR1 is KGHSH and CDR2 is LQKENI. V was cut by 2 bases and J by 11 bases, with 16 bases left in between. CDR3 length: 14 residues.

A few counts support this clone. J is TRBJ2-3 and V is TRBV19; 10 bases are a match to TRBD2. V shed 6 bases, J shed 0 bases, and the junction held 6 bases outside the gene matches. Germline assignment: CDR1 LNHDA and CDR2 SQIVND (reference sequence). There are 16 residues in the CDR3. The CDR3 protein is CASRKTSGSSTDTQYF. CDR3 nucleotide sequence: TGTGCCAGTAGGAAGACTAGCGGGTCGAGCACAGATACGCAGTATTTT.

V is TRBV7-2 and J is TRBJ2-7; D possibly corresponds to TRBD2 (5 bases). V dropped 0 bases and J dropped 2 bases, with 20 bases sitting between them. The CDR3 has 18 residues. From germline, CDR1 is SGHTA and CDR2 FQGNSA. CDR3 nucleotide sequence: TGTGCCAGCAGCTTAGCCAGTTGGGTCATGGGGAGTACCTACGAGCAGTACTTC. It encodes CASSLASWVMGSTYEQYF.

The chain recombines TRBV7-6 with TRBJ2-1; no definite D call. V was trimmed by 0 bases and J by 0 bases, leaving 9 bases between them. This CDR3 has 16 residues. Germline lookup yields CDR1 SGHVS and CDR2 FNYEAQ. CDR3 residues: CASSLAPSSSYNEQFF. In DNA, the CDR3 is TGTGCCAGCAGCTTAGCGCCCTCGAGCTCCTACAATGAGCAGTTCTTC.

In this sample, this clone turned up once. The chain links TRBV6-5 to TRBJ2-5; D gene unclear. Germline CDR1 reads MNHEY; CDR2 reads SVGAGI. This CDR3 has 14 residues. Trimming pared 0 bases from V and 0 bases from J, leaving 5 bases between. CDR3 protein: CASSYSSYQETQYF. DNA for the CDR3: TGTGCCAGCAGTTACTCGAGTTACCAAGAGACCCAGTACTTC.

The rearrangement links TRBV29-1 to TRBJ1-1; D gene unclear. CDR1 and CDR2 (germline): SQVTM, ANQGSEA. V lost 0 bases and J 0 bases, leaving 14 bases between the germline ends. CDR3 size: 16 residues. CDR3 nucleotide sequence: TGCAGCGTTGAAGATCTTCTCGACTCCGTGAACACTGAAGCTTTCTTT. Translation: CSVEDLLDSVNTEAFF.

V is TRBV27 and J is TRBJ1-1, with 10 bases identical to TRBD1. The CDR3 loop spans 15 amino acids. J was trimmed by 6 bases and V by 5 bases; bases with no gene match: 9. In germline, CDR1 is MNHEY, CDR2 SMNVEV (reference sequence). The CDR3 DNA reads TGTGCCAGCAGTCTTCGGGACAGGGGTGGGCCTGAAGCTTTCTTT. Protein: CASSLRDRGGPEAFF.

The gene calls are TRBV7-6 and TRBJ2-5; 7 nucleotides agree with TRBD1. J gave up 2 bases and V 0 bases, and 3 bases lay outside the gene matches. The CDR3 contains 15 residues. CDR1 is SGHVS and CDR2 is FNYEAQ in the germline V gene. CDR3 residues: CASSLAYRGQETQYF. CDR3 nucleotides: TGTGCCAGCAGCTTAGCATACAGGGGACAAGAGACCCAGTACTTC.

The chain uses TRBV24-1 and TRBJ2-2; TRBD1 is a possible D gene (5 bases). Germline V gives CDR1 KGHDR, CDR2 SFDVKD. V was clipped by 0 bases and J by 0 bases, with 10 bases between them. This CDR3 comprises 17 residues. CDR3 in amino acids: CATSDLDRHSNTGELFF. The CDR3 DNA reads TGTGCCACCAGTGATTTGGACAGACACTCGAACACCGGGGAGCTGTTTTTT.